The 20 T cell receptor beta chains listed next were all sequenced from one sample in a study of T cell changes during pregnancy in multiple sclerosis. Libraries were prepared by immunoSEQ multiplex PCR; TCRdb keeps only in-frame clonotypes and omits some of them. The data show about 83,000 clones, around 96% seen once. The source material was peripheral blood, sampled in the second trimester of pregnancy. These receptor sequences come from a female donor with multiple sclerosis, enrolled in a pregnancy study.

The chain employs TRBV6-1 and TRBJ1-1; D remains unclear. Between the trimmed V and J ends, which lost 1 base and 0 bases, there was a span of 6 bases. Germline-derived CDR1 and CDR2 are MNHNS and SASEGT. CDR3 length equals 14 residues. CDR3 protein: CASSEGSMNTEAFF. In DNA form, the CDR3 reads TGTGCCAGCAGTGAAGGTAGCATGAACACTGAAGCTTTCTTT.

The table lists this clone with many counts. The chain uses TRBV4-3 and TRBJ1-1, with a weak D call TRBD1 (6 bases). CDR1 and CDR2 from the germline V gene are LGHNA and YSLEER. V lost 2 bases and J lost 3, with 7 bases in between. There are 13 residues in the CDR3. CDR3 amino acids: CASSQNRDTEAFF. The CDR3 bases are TGCGCCAGCAGCCAAAACAGGGACACTGAAGCTTTCTTT.

This clone was recorded only once. The rearrangement links TRBV28 to TRBJ2-3; TRBD2 aligns across 15 bases. With 5 bases clipped from V and 2 bases from J, the junction kept 14 bases outside the gene matches. Germline lookup yields CDR1 MDHEN and CDR2 SYDVKM. The CDR3 consists of 20 residues. The CDR3: CASSPPSGLAGGLYTDTQYF. The CDR3 DNA follows: TGTGCCAGCAGTCCTCCTTCGGGACTAGCGGGAGGCCTCTACACAGATACGCAGTATTTT.

The CDR3, as DNA: TGTGCCAGCAGTGACTCACTAAACGGGACTAACTATGGCTACACCTTC. Its translation is CASSDSLNGTNYGYTF. V and J are TRBV6-4 and TRBJ1-2, with D uncertain. The V gene's germline CDR1 is MRHNA and CDR2 SNTAGT. The V gene lost 0 bases and the J gene lost 0 bases, with 11 bases spanning the gap. This CDR3 is built from 16 residues.

This chain uses TRBV27 with TRBJ2-1, with TRBD2 as a possible D gene (6 bases). Trimming took 3 bases from V and 2 from J, leaving 20 bases between them. The CDR3 loop spans 18 amino acids. CDR1 and CDR2 from the germline V gene are MNHEY and SMNVEV (reference sequence). CDR3 sequence reads: CASSLGLSSGKAYNEQFF. CDR3 DNA: TGTGCCAGCAGTTTGGGTTTGAGTAGCGGAAAAGCCTACAATGAGCAGTTCTTC.

This chain connects TRBV9 to TRBJ2-1, with D possibly matching TRBD2 (5 bases). Germline-derived CDR1 and CDR2 are SGDLS and YYNGEE. This CDR3 contains 14 residues. Deletions cut 0 bases from V and 4 bases from J, with 8 bases between. CDR3 sequence reads: CASSVGTVYNEQFF. The CDR3 nucleotides read TGTGCCAGCAGCGTAGGGACTGTGTACAATGAGCAGTTCTTC.

The chain recombines TRBV7-6 with TRBJ1-5; possible D gene TRBD1, 5 bases. The CDR3 runs to 15 residues. The V end was cut by 6 bases, the J end by 4 bases, with 16 bases between. Germline CDR1 is SGHVS and CDR2 is FNYEAQ. DNA of the CDR3: TGTGCCAGCAGTCGCGGCGGGGGAGGAAATCAGCCCCAGCATTTT. Its protein product is CASSRGGGGNQPQHF.

The J gene is TRBJ1-2, the V gene TRBV4-2; the D gene is possibly TRBD1 (5 bases). CDR1 is LGHNA and CDR2 is YNFKEQ in the germline V gene. V was pared by 0 bases and J by 1 base, with 9 bases between. This CDR3 comprises 15 residues. CDR3 sequence (DNA): TGTGCCAGCAGCCAAGAACGTCAGGGTAACTATGGCTACACCTTC. Amino acid sequence: CASSQERQGNYGYTF.

This chain connects TRBV29-1 to TRBJ1-1; weak D call: TRBD1 (6 bases). In germline, CDR1 is SQVTM, CDR2 ANQGSEA. The CDR3 length is 14 residues. Trimming shortened V by 0 bases and J by 4 bases, and 12 bases separated the two germline ends. The CDR3 DNA reads as TGCAGCGTTGAAGATCTGAGGGGGAGCACTGAAGCTTTCTTT. Protein: CSVEDLRGSTEAFF.

This rearrangement joins TRBV7-6 to TRBJ2-5, with 8 nucleotides matching TRBD1. V dropped 1 base and J dropped 5; count of bases not matched to a gene: 3. Germline values: CDR1 SGHVS, CDR2 FNYEAQ. This CDR3 is 14 amino acids long. The CDR3 is CASSLGTGTETQYF. CDR3 in DNA: TGTGCCAGCAGCTTAGGGACAGGGACGGAGACCCAGTACTTC.

This chain uses TRBV7-8 with TRBJ1-2; 7 positions agree with TRBD1. The CDR3 runs 15 residues. Unmatched junction bases numbered 9, after V lost 5 bases and J lost 3 bases. Germline-derived CDR1 and CDR2 are SGHVS and FQNEAQ. This CDR3 is CASSPRLDRDYGYTF. The CDR3 DNA is TGTGCCAGCAGCCCTCGGCTCGACAGGGACTATGGCTACACCTTC.

This chain uses TRBV10-2 with TRBJ2-4, with 12 positions matching TRBD2. Germline values: CDR1 WSHSY, CDR2 SAAADI. CDR3 length equals 20 residues. The V segment lost 2 bases and the J segment 1 base; nucleotides outside the gene matches: 12. CDR3 in DNA: TGCGCCAGCAGTGAGGGGGTCGGGACTAGCGGGTACGGGGCCAAAAACATTCAGTACTTC. The encoded protein is CASSEGVGTSGYGAKNIQYF.

The CDR3 spells CASRSDRENQPQHF. DNA of the CDR3: TGTGCCAGCAGATCGGACAGGGAGAATCAGCCCCAGCATTTT. The chain recombines TRBV28 with TRBJ1-5, with TRBD1 matching 8 bases. With 6 bases clipped from V and 4 bases from J, the junction kept 5 bases outside the gene matches. The V gene's germline CDR1 is MDHEN and CDR2 SYDVKM. The CDR3 is 14 residues long.

The rearrangement uses TRBV5-1 and TRBJ1-2; 9 bases line up with TRBD1. V lost 4 bases and J lost 8; bases outside the gene matches: 6. The germline V gene has CDR1 SGHRS and CDR2 YFSETQ. The CDR3 spans 13 residues. The CDR3 DNA reads TGCGCCAGCAGCCCGACAGGGGGAGAGGGCTACACCTTC. This codes for CASSPTGGEGYTF.

The chain is built from TRBV10-3 and TRBJ2-7; 8 bases match TRBD2. The CDR3 spans 18 residues. The germline CDR1 and CDR2 sequences are ENHRY and SYGVKD. V was pared by 0 bases and J by 2 bases, with 12 bases of the junction left unmatched. The CDR3 protein is CAISESGVGGRPPYEQYF. The CDR3 DNA sequence: TGTGCCATCAGTGAGTCTGGTGTCGGCGGGAGGCCCCCCTACGAGCAGTACTTC.

V usage is TRBV9 and J usage is TRBJ1-2; 9 bases are a match to TRBD1. The germline gives CDR1 SGDLS, CDR2 YYNGEE. The CDR3 spans 15 residues. Trimming took 1 base from V and 8 from J; bases not matched to a gene: 9. CDR3: CASSVLSGQGEGYTF. The CDR3 DNA reads TGTGCCAGCAGCGTACTTTCGGGACAGGGAGAGGGCTACACCTTC.

This clone was observed once. The V gene is TRBV29-1, the J gene TRBJ1-2; 8 bases are shared with TRBD1. The CDR3 length is 13 residues. Per germline, CDR1 SQVTM and CDR2 ANQGSEA. V lost 5 bases, J lost 2 bases, and 4 bases stayed unmatched. This CDR3 is CSVTGQANYGYTF. CDR3 bases: TGCAGCGTTACGGGACAGGCCAACTATGGCTACACCTTC.

The gene calls are TRBV27 and TRBJ1-1; 9 bases align to TRBD1. The J segment lost 4 bases and the V segment lost 3 bases, leaving 6 bases of the junction unmatched. The CDR3 length is 15 residues. In germline, CDR1 is MNHEY, CDR2 SMNVEV (reference sequence). The CDR3 DNA reads TGTGCCAGCAGTTTTAGGGGACAGGGTGGCACTGAAGCTTTCTTT. Residues: CASSFRGQGGTEAFF.

The V gene is TRBV5-1, the J gene TRBJ1-1; D might be TRBD1 (5 bases). The CDR3 contains 14 residues. Germline assignment: CDR1 SGHRS and CDR2 YFSETQ. Trimming shortened V by 2 bases and J by 5 bases, and 13 bases separated the two germline ends. CDR3 sequence reads: CASSFSLGGTEAFF. CDR3 nucleotide sequence: TGCGCCAGCAGCTTCAGTTTGGGGGGAACTGAAGCTTTCTTT.

In DNA, the CDR3 is TGTGCCAGCAGTTGGGCGCCGGGGGCCTACGAGCAGTACTTC. The encoded protein is CASSWAPGAYEQYF. The chain couples TRBV6-5 to TRBJ2-7, with D possibly matching TRBD2 (6 bases). The germline V and J ends were trimmed by 4 bases and 2 bases, with 12 bases remaining between them. This CDR3 comprises 14 residues. Germline values: CDR1 MNHEY, CDR2 SVGAGI.